Included here is one TCR beta chain sequence, with context. CDR1 is ENHRY and CDR2 is SYGVKD in the germline V gene. Trimming removed 4 bases from V and 1 base from J, with 7 bases in between. The CDR3 has 13 residues. This entry is derived from a study of T cell changes during pregnancy in multiple sclerosis. Produced via immunoSEQ multiplex PCR; TCRdb's table is partial and in-frame only. The table has tens of thousands of clones, 80% to 90% seen once. This TCR was recovered from a female donor in good health, enrolled as a control in a pregnancy study. V and J are TRBV10-3 and TRBJ2-5; no firm D call. The sequencing used peripheral blood, collected in the first trimester of pregnancy. The CDR3 DNA sequence: TGTGCCATCAGTGGGCAAATCCAAGAGACCCAGTACTTC. Its protein is CAISGQIQETQYF.